A selection of T cell receptor beta chains follows, all from one sample in a study of sequential checkpoint blockade in melanoma. Profiled with immunoSEQ multiplex PCR; TCRdb holds only in-frame clones, not every one. Among tens of thousands of clones listed, just over 85% were seen once. The sample in question was CD8+ T cells sorted from blood (inferred from file names), obtained from a patient given nivolumab and ipilimumab in sequence. The source is a human donor with melanoma. Both conserved end residues are part of each CDR3. Each record gives: CDR3 length, V gene, J gene, CDR3 protein.

>15|TRBV19|TRBJ1-4
CASSIEAATNEKLFF
>16|TRBV9|TRBJ1-3
CASSVESGLSGNTIYF
>14|TRBV19|TRBJ2-7
CASSIQTGAYEQYF
>16|TRBV5-6|TRBJ2-1
CASSSTGESSYNEQFF
>16|TRBV7-6|TRBJ2-1
CASSPTSGGAYNEQFF
>15|TRBV28|TRBJ2-7
CASSFRGGFAYEQYF
>15|TRBV5-4|TRBJ2-5
CASSTLVGQEETQYF
>16|TRBV4-3|TRBJ2-1
CASSQDYLAAYNEQFF
>16|TRBV19|TRBJ2-4
CASSIDSGIAKNIQYF
>17|TRBV5-6|TRBJ2-2
CASSLAGLAGPTGELFF
>18|TRBV27|TRBJ2-1
CASSLYVAPSSSYNEQFF
>11|TRBV14|TRBJ2-4
CASSQDRIQYF
>14|TRBV27|TRBJ1-1
CASSFGLMNTEAFF
>15|TRBV2|TRBJ2-1
CASIGIAGGHNEQFF
>15|TRBV7-2|TRBJ1-1
CASSSSIVMNTEAFF
>15|TRBV30|TRBJ2-1
CAWRDREKFYNEQFF
>16|TRBV5-1|TRBJ2-1
CASSSITGASYNEQFF
>15|TRBV15|TRBJ2-1
CATSTGTGGMNEQFF
>20|TRBV7-6|TRBJ2-2
CASIEVQGLAETFDTGELFF
>14|TRBV25-1|TRBJ2-1
CASSQRGGTDEQFF
>13|TRBV28|TRBJ2-7
CASSFGGSYEQYF
>15|TRBV7-9|TRBJ1-3
CASSPQRQPGNTIYF
>20|TRBV5-1|TRBJ2-1
CASSIGLAGGPAYSYNEQFF
>19|TRBV5-4|TRBJ2-5
CASTIAGEGGTPNQETQYF